This T cell receptor (beta chain) stems from a study of post-analysis software for immune sequencing data. Presence of unique molecular identifiers characterized the TCR beta cDNA libraries. The source material, roughly 0.9 to 11 million T cells, gave rise to about 460,000 cDNA molecules. MiXCR, applied by TCRdb to the PCR reads, yields one record per CDR3 protein. The sample consists of fewer than 850,000 distinct CDR3 sequences, approximately 30% of them appearing once. As regards this clonotype: Its antigen is not identified.

Overall study findings and caveats: Patients carried a handful of TRBV segments more frequently than controls did, and TRBV5-6, TRBV5-1 and TRBV20-1 were among them.

V lost 4 bases, J lost 7 bases, and 6 bases stayed unmatched. The CDR3 totals 14 residues. CDR1 SEHNR and CDR2 FQNEAQ come from the germline V gene (reference sequence). The chain has TRBV7-9 and TRBJ2-7; TRBD1 matches 11 bases. This receptor was taken from a girl aged 5-17 years with multiple sclerosis. Material for sequencing was blood. CDR3 coding DNA: TGTGCCAGCAGCTCGGACAGGGGGCCTCGGGAGCAGTACTTC. Protein sequence: CASSSDRGPREQYF.